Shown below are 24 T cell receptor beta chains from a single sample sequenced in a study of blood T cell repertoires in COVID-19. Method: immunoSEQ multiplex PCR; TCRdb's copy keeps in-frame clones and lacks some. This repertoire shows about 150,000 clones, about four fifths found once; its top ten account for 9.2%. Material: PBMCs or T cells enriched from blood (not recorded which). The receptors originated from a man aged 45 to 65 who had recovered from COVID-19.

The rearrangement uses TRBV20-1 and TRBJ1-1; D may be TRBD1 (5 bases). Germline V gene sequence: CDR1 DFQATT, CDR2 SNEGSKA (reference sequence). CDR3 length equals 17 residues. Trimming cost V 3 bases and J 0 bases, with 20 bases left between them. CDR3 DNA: TGCAGTGCTAGTCTCAAGGGGCCCACGCCTTTGAACACTGAAGCTTTCTTT. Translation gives CSASLKGPTPLNTEAFF.

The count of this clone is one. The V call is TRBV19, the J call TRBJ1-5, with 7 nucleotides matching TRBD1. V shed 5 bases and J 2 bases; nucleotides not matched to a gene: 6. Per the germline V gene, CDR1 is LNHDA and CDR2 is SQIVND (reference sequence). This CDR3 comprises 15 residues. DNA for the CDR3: TGTGCCAGTAGTCGGGAAGGACAGGGCAATCAGCCCCAGCATTTT. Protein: CASSREGQGNQPQHF.

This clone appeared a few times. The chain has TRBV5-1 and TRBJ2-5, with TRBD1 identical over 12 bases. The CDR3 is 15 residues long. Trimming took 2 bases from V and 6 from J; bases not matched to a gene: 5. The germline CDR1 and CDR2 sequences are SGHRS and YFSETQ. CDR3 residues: CASSFLGQGAKTQYF. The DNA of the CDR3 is TGCGCCAGCAGCTTCCTGGGACAGGGGGCTAAGACCCAGTACTTC.

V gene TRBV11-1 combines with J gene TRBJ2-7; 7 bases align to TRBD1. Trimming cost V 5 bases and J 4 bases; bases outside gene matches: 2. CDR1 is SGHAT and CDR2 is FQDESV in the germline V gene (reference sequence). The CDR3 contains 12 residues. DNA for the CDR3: TGTGCCAGCAGCCTACAGGGGTACGAGCAGTACTTC. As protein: CASSLQGYEQYF.

The CDR3 loop reads CASSFDRADYGYTF. CDR3 DNA sequence: TGTGCCAGCAGTTTCGACAGGGCGGACTATGGCTACACCTTC. V gene TRBV6-5 combines with J gene TRBJ1-2, with 7 bases matching TRBD1. This CDR3 is built from 14 residues. With V trimmed by 4 bases and J by 3 bases, 5 bases remained unmatched. Looked up from germline, CDR1 is MNHEY and CDR2 is SVGAGI.

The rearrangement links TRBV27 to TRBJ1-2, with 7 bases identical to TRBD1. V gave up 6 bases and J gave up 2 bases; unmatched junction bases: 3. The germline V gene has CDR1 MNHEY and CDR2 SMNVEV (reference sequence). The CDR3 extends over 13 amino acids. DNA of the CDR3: TGTGCCAGCAGGCCGACAGGGAACTATGGCTACACCTTC. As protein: CASRPTGNYGYTF.

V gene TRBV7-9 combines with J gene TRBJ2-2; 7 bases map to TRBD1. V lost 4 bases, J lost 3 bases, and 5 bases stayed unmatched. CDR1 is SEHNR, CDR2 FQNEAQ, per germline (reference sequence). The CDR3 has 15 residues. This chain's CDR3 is CASSSRGLDTGELFF. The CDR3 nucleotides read TGTGCCAGCAGCTCAAGGGGGCTTGACACCGGGGAGCTGTTTTTT.

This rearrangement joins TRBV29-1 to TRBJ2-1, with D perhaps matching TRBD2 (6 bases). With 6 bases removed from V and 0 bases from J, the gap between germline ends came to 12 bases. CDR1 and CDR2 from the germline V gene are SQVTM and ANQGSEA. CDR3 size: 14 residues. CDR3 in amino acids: CSVADGSSYNEQFF. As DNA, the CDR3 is TGCAGCGTCGCCGACGGGAGCTCCTACAATGAGCAGTTCTTC.

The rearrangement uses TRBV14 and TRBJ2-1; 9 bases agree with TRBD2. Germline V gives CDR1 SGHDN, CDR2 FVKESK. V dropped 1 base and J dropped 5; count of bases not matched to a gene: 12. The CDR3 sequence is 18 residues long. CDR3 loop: CASSQAPGSGGHHNEQFF. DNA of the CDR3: TGTGCCAGCAGCCAAGCCCCCGGGAGCGGGGGGCACCACAATGAGCAGTTCTTC.

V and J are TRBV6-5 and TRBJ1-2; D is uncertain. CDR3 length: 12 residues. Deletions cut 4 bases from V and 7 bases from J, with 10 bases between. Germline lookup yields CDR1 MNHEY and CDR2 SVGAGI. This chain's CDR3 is CASSLTGVGYTF. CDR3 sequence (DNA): TGTGCCAGCAGTTTAACCGGGGTTGGCTACACCTTC.

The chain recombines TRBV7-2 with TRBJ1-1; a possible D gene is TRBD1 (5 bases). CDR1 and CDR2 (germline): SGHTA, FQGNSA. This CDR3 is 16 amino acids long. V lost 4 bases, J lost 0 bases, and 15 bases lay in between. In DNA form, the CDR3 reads TGTGCCAGCAGCTGGGGGGGAGGTCGTATGAACACTGAAGCTTTCTTT. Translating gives CASSWGGGRMNTEAFF.

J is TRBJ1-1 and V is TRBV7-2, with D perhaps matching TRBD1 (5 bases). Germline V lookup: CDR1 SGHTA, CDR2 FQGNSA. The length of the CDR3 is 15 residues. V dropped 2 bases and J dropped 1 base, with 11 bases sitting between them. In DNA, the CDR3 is TGTGCCAGCAGCTTATACCAGGGAAAGAACACTGAAGCTTTCTTT. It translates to CASSLYQGKNTEAFF.

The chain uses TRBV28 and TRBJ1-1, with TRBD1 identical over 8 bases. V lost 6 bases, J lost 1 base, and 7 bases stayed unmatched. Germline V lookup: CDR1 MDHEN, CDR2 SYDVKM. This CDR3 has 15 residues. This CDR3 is CASSRTGTGNTEAFF. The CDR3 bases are TGTGCCAGCAGCCGAACCGGGACAGGGAACACTGAAGCTTTCTTT.

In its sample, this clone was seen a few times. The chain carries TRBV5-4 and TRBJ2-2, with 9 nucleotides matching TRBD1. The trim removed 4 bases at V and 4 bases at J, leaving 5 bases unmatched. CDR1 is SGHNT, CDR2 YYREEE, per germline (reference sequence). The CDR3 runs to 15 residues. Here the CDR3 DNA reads TGTGCCAGCAGCCCCGGGACAGGGTCCACCGGGGAGCTGTTTTTT. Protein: CASSPGTGSTGELFF.

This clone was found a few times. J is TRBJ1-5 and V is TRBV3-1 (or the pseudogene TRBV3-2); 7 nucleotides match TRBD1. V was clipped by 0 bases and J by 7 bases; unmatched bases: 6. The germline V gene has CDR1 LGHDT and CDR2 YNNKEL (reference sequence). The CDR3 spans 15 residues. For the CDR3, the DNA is TGTGCCAGCAGCCAAGAACCCGACAGGGTCCAGCCCCAGCATTTT. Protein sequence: CASSQEPDRVQPQHF.

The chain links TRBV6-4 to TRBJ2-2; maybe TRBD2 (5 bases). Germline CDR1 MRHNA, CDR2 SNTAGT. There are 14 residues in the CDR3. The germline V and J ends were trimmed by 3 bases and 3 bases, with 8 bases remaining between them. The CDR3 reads CASSEGSDTGELFF. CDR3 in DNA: TGTGCCAGCAGTGAAGGGAGCGACACCGGGGAGCTGTTTTTT.

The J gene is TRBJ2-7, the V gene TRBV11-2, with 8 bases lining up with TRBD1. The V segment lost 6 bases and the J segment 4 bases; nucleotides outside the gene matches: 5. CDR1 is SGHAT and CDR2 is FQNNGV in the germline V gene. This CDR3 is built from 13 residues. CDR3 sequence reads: CASRGQGGYEQYF. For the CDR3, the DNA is TGTGCCAGCAGAGGACAGGGTGGGTACGAGCAGTACTTC.

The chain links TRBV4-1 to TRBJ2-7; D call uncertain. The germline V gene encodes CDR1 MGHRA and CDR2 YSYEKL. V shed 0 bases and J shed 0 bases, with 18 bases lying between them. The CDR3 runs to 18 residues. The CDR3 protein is CASSQDPLGRVGSYEQYF. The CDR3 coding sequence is TGCGCCAGCAGCCAAGATCCCTTGGGCCGAGTGGGCTCCTACGAGCAGTACTTC.

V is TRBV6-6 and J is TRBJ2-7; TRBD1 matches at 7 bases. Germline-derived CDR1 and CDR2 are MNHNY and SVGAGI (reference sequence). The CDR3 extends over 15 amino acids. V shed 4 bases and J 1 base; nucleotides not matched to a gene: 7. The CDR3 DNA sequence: TGTGCCAGCAGTTTTGGGACAGCCCTTTCCTACGAGCAGTACTTC. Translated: CASSFGTALSYEQYF.

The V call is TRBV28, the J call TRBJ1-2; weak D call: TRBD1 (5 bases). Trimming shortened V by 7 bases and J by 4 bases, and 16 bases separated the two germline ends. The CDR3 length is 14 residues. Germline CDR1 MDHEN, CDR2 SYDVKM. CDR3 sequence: CASNQGPSSYGYTF. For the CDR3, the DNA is TGTGCCAGCAATCAGGGCCCCTCATCCTATGGCTACACCTTC.

CDR3 DNA: TGCGCCAGCAGCCCCGGGACGGACTACTACGAGCAGTACTTC. Translated: CASSPGTDYYEQYF. The chain joins TRBV4-3 to TRBJ2-7; tentatively, D is TRBD2 (6 bases). V lost 4 bases, J lost 3 bases, and 13 bases lay in between. Germline CDR1 is LGHNA and CDR2 is YSLEER. CDR3 length: 14 residues.

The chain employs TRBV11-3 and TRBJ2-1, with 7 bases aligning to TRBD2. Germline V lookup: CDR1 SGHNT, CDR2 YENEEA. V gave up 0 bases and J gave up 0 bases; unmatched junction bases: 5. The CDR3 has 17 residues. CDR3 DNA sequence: TGTGCCAGCAGCTTAGATGGGGGGGGTAGCTCCTACAATGAGCAGTTCTTC. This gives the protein CASSLDGGGSSYNEQFF.

CDR3 sequence reads: CASSLLAGTYEQYF. CDR3 in DNA: TGTGCCAGCAGCTTATTGGCAGGGACCTACGAGCAGTACTTC. The chain combines TRBV7-2 with TRBJ2-7; TRBD1 is a possible D gene (5 bases). The CDR3 totals 14 residues. Germline V gives CDR1 SGHTA, CDR2 FQGNSA. Trimming took off 2 bases at V and 2 bases at J, with 10 bases between the two ends.

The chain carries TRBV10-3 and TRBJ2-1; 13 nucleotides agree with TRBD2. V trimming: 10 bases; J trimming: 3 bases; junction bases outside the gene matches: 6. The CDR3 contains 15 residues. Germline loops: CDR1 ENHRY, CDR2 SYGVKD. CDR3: CATQRTSGSYNEQFF. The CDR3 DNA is TGTGCCACACAAAGGACTAGCGGGAGCTACAATGAGCAGTTCTTC.